Following are 20 T cell receptor beta chains from one sample sequenced in a study of control samples from healthy donors and cancer patients. Generated by immunoSEQ multiplex PCR, the TCRdb table keeps only in-frame clones and is missing some. The sample holds roughly 130,000 clones, over 85% seen once. The sample taken for sequencing was blood. The receptors were sampled from a young man in good health.

This chain uses TRBV28 with TRBJ2-7, with TRBD1 as a possible D gene (7 bases). V was clipped by 5 bases and J by 3 bases, with 14 bases between them. The germline gives CDR1 MDHEN, CDR2 SYDVKM. The CDR3 is 14 residues long. The CDR3 coding sequence is TGTGCCAGCAGTCTCGGAGGGGGCCTCTACGAGCAGTACTTC. Its protein is CASSLGGGLYEQYF.

CDR3 region: CASSSRLKTVNTEAFF. The CDR3 DNA reads as TGTGCCAGCAGCTCTAGACTGAAGACGGTGAACACTGAAGCTTTCTTT. This rearrangement joins TRBV13 to TRBJ1-1; D remains ambiguous. CDR1 PRHDT and CDR2 FYEKMQ come from the germline V gene (reference sequence). V lost 4 bases, J lost 0 bases, and 15 bases lay in between. The CDR3 length is 16 residues.

The V gene is TRBV6-4, the J gene TRBJ2-3; 9 nucleotides align to TRBD1. The CDR3 has 18 amino acids. V was pared by 0 bases and J by 4 bases, with 11 bases of the junction left unmatched. CDR1 MRHNA and CDR2 SNTAGT come from the germline V gene. The CDR3 protein is CASSDSWMGQGGADTQYF. The CDR3 DNA follows: TGTGCCAGCAGTGACTCTTGGATGGGACAGGGAGGAGCAGATACGCAGTATTTT.

The genes are TRBV28 and TRBJ2-7, with TRBD2 matching over 10 bases. The germline gives CDR1 MDHEN, CDR2 SYDVKM. The CDR3 totals 15 residues. Trimming cost V 6 bases and J 0 bases; bases outside gene matches: 5. The CDR3 bases are TGTGCCAGCAGCCGAGCGGGAGGGCCCTCCTACGAGCAGTACTTC. Residues: CASSRAGGPSYEQYF.

This clone turned up a few times. V and J are TRBV28 and TRBJ2-2; 10 positions agree with TRBD2. The CDR3 has 16 residues. Losses at the gene ends were 3 bases for V and 5 bases for J; bases not matched to a gene: 6. Germline assignment: CDR1 MDHEN and CDR2 SYDVKM. The CDR3 DNA is TGTGCCAGCAGTTTTCTAGCGGGAGTTGTTACCGGGGAGCTGTTTTTT. Translating gives CASSFLAGVVTGELFF. Based on the CDR3 plus reference TRBV28 and TRBJ2-2, the full variable domain is DVKVTQSSRYLVKRTGEKVFLECVQDMDHENMFWYRQDPGLGLRLIYFSYDVKMKEKGDIPEGYSVSREKKERFSLILESASTNQTSMYLCASSFLAGVVTGELFFGEGSRLTVL.

V is TRBV27 and J is TRBJ2-5; D not resolved. Germline values: CDR1 MNHEY, CDR2 SMNVEV (reference sequence). Trimming took 6 bases from V and 1 from J, leaving 12 bases between them. This CDR3 has 14 residues. The CDR3 DNA reads as TGTGCCAGCAGAAGACCTGGGCTCCAAGAGACCCAGTACTTC. Its protein product is CASRRPGLQETQYF.

This sequence joins TRBV6-4 and TRBJ2-1, with D perhaps TRBD1 (5 bases). V lost 0 bases and J 9 bases, leaving 18 bases between the germline ends. Germline lookup yields CDR1 MRHNA and CDR2 SNTAGT. This CDR3 region has 16 residues. The CDR3 sequence: CASSDSAGLHVGEQFF. The CDR3, as DNA: TGTGCCAGCAGTGACTCGGCAGGGCTTCACGTGGGTGAGCAGTTCTTC.

The chain couples TRBV10-1 to TRBJ2-3; TRBD1 matches at 8 bases. V lost 3 bases and J lost 2; bases outside the gene matches: 4. This CDR3 comprises 15 residues. Germline V gene sequence: CDR1 WNHNN, CDR2 SYGVQD (reference sequence). CDR3 in DNA: TGCGCCAGCAGTGAAGGACAGGGAGACACAGATACGCAGTATTTT. Translation: CASSEGQGDTDTQYF.

The count of this clone is one. V and J are TRBV4-3 and TRBJ2-2, with a tentative D call TRBD2 (6 bases). The germline V and J ends were trimmed by 1 base and 5 bases, with 11 bases remaining between them. Germline CDR1 is LGHNA and CDR2 is YSLEER. CDR3 length: 15 residues. CDR3 amino acids: CASSQGLVATGELFF. Here the CDR3 DNA reads TGCGCCAGCAGCCAAGGACTAGTAGCGACCGGGGAGCTGTTTTTT.

V is TRBV4-1 and J is TRBJ2-1, with 9 bases lining up with TRBD2. The CDR3 consists of 16 residues. Germline-derived CDR1 and CDR2 are MGHRA and YSYEKL. Germline trimming cut 4 bases from V and 5 bases from J; bases unmatched to any gene: 9. CDR3 coding DNA: TGCGCCAGCAGCCCAGAACGACTAGCGGCCAACAATGAGCAGTTCTTC. This codes for CASSPERLAANNEQFF.

The chain has TRBV14 and TRBJ1-2; D gene ambiguous. The CDR3 length is 12 residues. Trimming shortened V by 1 base and J by 7 bases, and 7 bases separated the two germline ends. Germline V CDR1 and CDR2: SGHDN, FVKESK. The CDR3 spells CASSQGIGGYTF. CDR3 coding DNA: TGTGCCAGCAGCCAAGGGATTGGTGGCTACACCTTC.

The chain uses TRBV6-5 and TRBJ2-5; a weak D match, TRBD1 (6 bases). Germline V CDR1 and CDR2: MNHEY, SVGAGI. Trimming took 10 bases from V and 4 from J, leaving 16 bases between them. The CDR3 covers 13 residues. The CDR3 DNA reads as TGTGCCACCTCGAGGTGGGGGCTAGAGACCCAGTACTTC. Protein product: CATSRWGLETQYF.

The chain recombines TRBV6-5 with TRBJ1-5, with TRBD1 matching 9 bases. Germline CDR1 reads MNHEY; CDR2 reads SVGAGI. With V trimmed by 2 bases and J by 5 bases, 4 bases remained unmatched. There are 15 residues in the CDR3. CDR3 sequence reads: CASSYPYRGHQPQHF. The CDR3 nucleotides are TGTGCCAGCAGTTACCCGTACAGGGGGCATCAGCCCCAGCATTTT.

The genes are TRBV30 and TRBJ2-3; possibly TRBD1 or TRBD2 for D (6 bases each). Germline V lookup: CDR1 GTSNPN, CDR2 SVGIG (reference sequence). CDR3 length: 17 residues. The germline V and J ends were trimmed by 3 bases and 5 bases, with 24 bases remaining between them. The DNA for the CDR3 is TGTGCCTGGAGCCCAACCGAGGGGTACGGGGGCGAAGATACGCAGTATTTT. Translated, it gives CAWSPTEGYGGEDTQYF. Looking up the rest from reference TRBV30 and TRBJ2-3 gives the full variable domain: SQTIHQWPATLVQPVGSPLSLECTVEGTSNPNLYWYRQAAGRGLQLLFYSVGIGQISSEVPQNLSASRPQDRQFILSSKKLLLSDSGFYLCAWSPTEGYGGEDTQYFGPGTRLTVL.

This clone was picked up a small number of times. The rearrangement uses TRBV4-1 and TRBJ1-5; D possibly corresponds to TRBD1 (5 bases). CDR3 size: 14 residues. Trimming took 2 bases from V and 8 from J, leaving 13 bases between them. CDR1 and CDR2 (germline): MGHRA, YSYEKL. The CDR3 DNA reads TGCGCCAGCAGCCAACAGGGAGTGGCTGAGCCCCAGCATTTT. This encodes CASSQQGVAEPQHF.

V and J are TRBV12-5 and TRBJ2-1, with TRBD2 identical over 8 bases. After removal of 1 base from V and 0 bases from J, the junction contained 8 bases not matched to a gene. Germline V gene data show CDR1 as LGHNT and CDR2 as FRNRAP. This CDR3 contains 18 residues. The CDR3 nucleotides read TGTGCTAGTGGTTTGGCCCCGGGACTAGAAAGCTCCTACAATGAGCAGTTCTTC. Translation: CASGLAPGLESSYNEQFF.

This chain links TRBV2 with TRBJ1-4; D gene uncertain. Trimming took off 8 bases at V and 7 bases at J, with 17 bases between the two ends. There are 14 residues in the CDR3. From germline, CDR1 is SNHLY and CDR2 FYNNEI. CDR3 bases: TGTGCCAGCGCCGCGCCCCCACGGGGTGAAAAACTGTTTTTT. The encoded protein is CASAAPPRGEKLFF.

This clone was detected a few times. The chain combines TRBV12-3 or TRBV12-4 with TRBJ2-1; D gene ambiguous. V was cut by 2 bases and J by 9 bases, with 11 bases left in between. The length of the CDR3 is 13 residues. The CDR3 DNA follows: TGTGCCAGCAGTTTATTGACCGTAGGTGAGCAGTTCTTC. It translates to CASSLLTVGEQFF.

The chain combines TRBV18 with TRBJ1-3; TRBD1 agrees at 7 bases. Losses at the gene ends were 3 bases for V and 1 base for J; bases not matched to a gene: 9. This CDR3 spans 17 amino acids. Per the germline V gene, CDR1 is KGHSH and CDR2 is LQKENI. The CDR3 DNA sequence: TGTGCCAGCTCACCCTGGACAGGCGATCAATCTGGAAACACCATATATTTT. Translated: CASSPWTGDQSGNTIYF.

The rearrangement links TRBV28 to TRBJ1-2; weak D call: TRBD1 (6 bases). Trimming stripped 6 bases from V and 5 bases from J, with 13 bases between. Germline CDR1 and CDR2: MDHEN and SYDVKM. The CDR3 has 13 residues. The CDR3 coding sequence is TGTGCCAGCAGGCTAGGACAGCGGTATGGCTACACCTTC. Translated: CASRLGQRYGYTF.